The 8 T cell receptor beta chains reported below all come from one sample, sequenced in a study of glioma-infiltrating T cells after dendritic cell vaccination. The assay was immunoSEQ multiplex PCR, and TCRdb's table has in-frame clones only and misses some. The repertoire consists of fewer than 85,000 clones, with roughly 90% occurring once and the leading ten covering about 3%. The specimen was blood, collected before dendritic cell vaccination. The source of these receptors is a human donor with glioblastoma.

The chain couples TRBV19 to TRBJ1-1; 11 bases match TRBD1. Looked up from germline, CDR1 is LNHDA and CDR2 is SQIVND (reference sequence). The CDR3 is 15 amino acids. Trimming cost V 4 bases and J 4 bases; bases outside gene matches: 5. The CDR3 loop is CASSNWGTGGTEAFF. The CDR3 nucleotides are TGTGCCAGTAGTAATTGGGGGACAGGGGGCACTGAAGCTTTCTTT.

The CDR3 loop is CASSSQGVGYTF. In DNA, the CDR3 is TGTGCCAGCAGTTCTCAAGGAGTCGGCTACACCTTC. The gene calls are TRBV28 and TRBJ1-2; D remains unclear. With 4 bases removed from V and 8 bases from J, the gap between germline ends came to 11 bases. The CDR3 spans 12 residues. Germline V lookup: CDR1 MDHEN, CDR2 SYDVKM.

V and J are TRBV29-1 and TRBJ2-5; TRBD2 is a possible D gene (6 bases). The V and J ends lost 4 bases and 1 base respectively, with 10 bases between them. This CDR3 has 13 amino acids. From germline, CDR1 is SQVTM and CDR2 ANQGSEA. The CDR3 reads CSVGATSQETQYF. In DNA, the CDR3 is TGCAGCGTTGGGGCGACTAGCCAAGAGACCCAGTACTTC.

The rearrangement uses TRBV27 and TRBJ1-2, with D unclear. The V end lost 5 bases, the J end lost 2 bases, and 15 bases lay between the germline ends. This CDR3 comprises 15 residues. Germline values: CDR1 MNHEY, CDR2 SMNVEV (reference sequence). CDR3 loop: CASSLRREPNYGYTF. The CDR3 DNA is TGTGCCAGCAGTCTGAGACGGGAGCCGAACTATGGCTACACCTTC.

The rearrangement links TRBV7-3 to TRBJ2-7; the match to TRBD2 covers 7 bases. V shed 4 bases and J 2 bases; nucleotides not matched to a gene: 2. Germline V gives CDR1 SGHTA, CDR2 FQGTGA. CDR3 length: 13 residues. CDR3 in amino acids: CASSSGLAYEQYF. CDR3 nucleotide sequence: TGTGCCAGCAGCTCAGGACTAGCCTACGAGCAGTACTTC.

This chain joins TRBV7-9 and TRBJ2-6; 10 bases align to TRBD1. V dropped 3 bases and J dropped 3; count of bases not matched to a gene: 8. This CDR3 comprises 18 residues. The germline CDR1 and CDR2 sequences are SEHNR and FQNEAQ (reference sequence). DNA for the CDR3: TGTGCCAGCAGCTTTCCAACAGGACAGGGGGTTGGGGCCAACGTCCTGACTTTC. It specifies CASSFPTGQGVGANVLTF.

The genes are TRBV5-8 and TRBJ2-2; D is unclear. Trimming took 1 base from V and 2 from J, leaving 9 bases between them. From germline, CDR1 is SGHTS and CDR2 YDEGEE. The CDR3 is 15 residues long. The CDR3 sequence is CASSLRPTNTGELFF. The CDR3 nucleotides read TGTGCCAGCAGCTTGCGACCGACTAACACCGGGGAGCTGTTTTTT.

The V call is TRBV11-2, the J call TRBJ1-2, with D possibly matching TRBD1 (6 bases). This CDR3 is 18 amino acids long. In germline, CDR1 is SGHAT, CDR2 FQNNGV. The V end was cut by 4 bases, the J end by 0 bases, with 21 bases between. The CDR3 coding sequence is TGTGCCAGCAGCTCCTTCCTTAGGACAGAAGAAGCTAACTATGGCTACACCTTC. Translation: CASSSFLRTEEANYGYTF.